This T cell receptor beta chain originates from a study of shared clonotypes between healthy human individuals. CDR3 length: 11 residues. The V end was cut by 7 bases, the J end by 4 bases, with 8 bases between. Germline CDR1 and CDR2: SNHLY and FYNNEI. Deep was the level at which the assay was run. Some 30,000 T cell genomes, or around 0.2 ug DNA, went into the sorted-subset replicate PCRs. Measured with immunoSEQ multiplex PCR; TCRdb has only the in-frame clones, and not every one. Of about 580,000 clones listed, roughly 98% are singletons. Naive-designated CD8 cells lacked CD45RO, were positively enriched for CCR7, and omitted terminally differentiated effector memory CD45RA+ cells. Donors, healthy HIV-negative adults, lacked recent acute infections or vaccinations.

V is TRBV2 and J is TRBJ2-7, with D hard to call. What was sequenced was naive CD8+ T cells sorted from blood. The source is a man aged 25 to 40 in good health. In nucleotides, the CDR3 is TGTGCCAGCAAGGGTAAATACGAGCAGTACTTC. Protein: CASKGKYEQYF.